This T cell receptor (beta chain) was identified during a study of blood T cells in healthy people across ages. As for the study in general: For every two T cells, template switching captured about one barcoded beta molecule. Findings and limits, study-wide: Naive and antigen-experienced cells were not separated, limiting conclusive comparison.

This clonotype was seen a handful of times. The antigen is unknown. PCR was performed a second time for about 7 to 11 cycles using a sample-barcoded 5' primer and a J-beta primer mix. TCRdb re-derived calls from the 5' RACE reads in MiXCR, one entry per CDR3 protein. This sample yields some 1.6 million distinct CDR3 sequences, of which 34% are seen a single time; approximately 10% belongs to the top ten. The CDR3 has 17 residues. Looked up from germline, CDR1 is MNHNS and CDR2 is SASEGT. V was trimmed by 1 base and J by 1 base, leaving 17 bases between them. Sample donors were healthy Caucasian individuals that came from Russia, aged roughly 6 to 95. Staff drew around 10 milliliters of peripheral blood from each donor.

This rearrangement joins TRBV6-1 to TRBJ2-7, with D maybe TRBD1 (5 bases). The source material was blood. The receptor was derived from a woman aged 25 to 45 in good health. The CDR3 loop is CASSEDSSGLPSYEQYF. The CDR3 DNA reads TGTGCCAGCAGTGAAGATTCCTCAGGGCTACCATCCTACGAGCAGTACTTC.